The T cell receptor beta chain under discussion was sequenced for a study of siplizumab effects on memory and regulatory T cells. Overall study results and limits: Proliferating clones, CD4+ or CD8+, lacked an assignable naive or memory phenotype in roughly 80-96% of cases.

The table lists this clone with a few counts. Its antigen remains unidentified. Assays were performed on approximately 100,000 TCR templates per sample. Profiled with immunoSEQ multiplex PCR; TCRdb holds only in-frame clones, not every one. The repertoire holds tens of thousands of clones, with roughly 93% as singletons. Sequencing was performed on CD8+ T cells sorted from blood. This clonotype was sampled from a human donor in good health.

The CDR3 DNA reads as TGCAGCGTTCCGACAGCTATCCGTTACAATGAGCAGTTCTTC. Translation: CSVPTAIRYNEQFF. V is TRBV29-1 and J is TRBJ2-1; possibly TRBD1 for D (5 bases). Germline V CDR1 and CDR2: SQVTM, ANQGSEA. The CDR3 sequence is 14 residues long. The V and J ends lost 5 bases and 4 bases respectively, with 15 bases between them.